The rows below give T cell receptor beta chains drawn from one sample of a study of T cell responses to AZD1222 COVID-19 vaccine. The assay was immunoSEQ multiplex PCR, and TCRdb's table has in-frame clones only and misses some. This sample has some 130,000 clones, with around 90% found just once. The material sequenced was peripheral blood, taken on day 0 of AZD1222 vaccination. These receptors originate from an adult in good health. The CDR3 runs from the conserved cysteine through the conserved F or W. The D gene is left open where the match is weak. Expanded clones are given a class, and other clones once, few, many or no size at all.

V gene	clone size	J gene	D gene	CDR3 length	CDR3 DNA	CDR3 protein
TRBV9	NA	TRBJ2-5	TRBD2	20	TGTGCCAGCAGCTCATTCACTTGGGGCGGGGTAGCGGGGTACCAAGAGACCCAGTACTTC	CASSSFTWGGVAGYQETQYF
TRBV2	NA	TRBJ1-2	NA	12	TGTGCCAGCGGGGGTTGGGGCTATGGCTACACCTTC	CASGGWGYGYTF
TRBV30	few	TRBJ2-7	NA	11	TGTGCCTGCCGCGGACAAAGGAGGTCCTACTTC	CACRGQRRSYF
TRBV7-7	NA	TRBJ2-2	NA	13	TGTGCCAGCAGCTCGGGGAACACCGGGGAGCTGTTTTTT	CASSSGNTGELFF
TRBV28	NA	TRBJ2-1	NA	16	TGTGCCAGCAGAACCGGCGGCAGTCGGATTCACAATGAGCAGTTCTTC	CASRTGGSRIHNEQFF
TRBV10-3	NA	TRBJ1-5	NA	12	TGTGCCACCTCAGATAGCAATCAGCCCCAGCATTTT	CATSDSNQPQHF
TRBV18	NA	TRBJ2-2	NA	14	TGTGCCAGCTCACCGGACCAGAACACCGGGGAGCTGTTTTTT	CASSPDQNTGELFF
TRBV24-1	NA	TRBJ2-1	NA	13	TGTGCCACCGGGAGGAGAGCCTACAATGAGCAGTTCTTC	CATGRRAYNEQFF
TRBV6-4	NA	TRBJ2-7	TRBD1	17	TGTGCCAGCAGTGAACCGGACAGGGCGGCCCCACACTACGAGCAGTACTTC	CASSEPDRAAPHYEQYF
TRBV19	NA	TRBJ2-1	NA	13	TGTGCCAGTAGTATATCTGGGGTATGGGAGCAGTTCTTC	CASSISGVWEQFF
TRBV10-1	NA	TRBJ1-2	NA	13	TGCGCCAGCAGTGACTCCGGATTCGCTGGCTACACCTTC	CASSDSGFAGYTF
TRBV13	NA	TRBJ2-7	TRBD1	14	TGTGCCAGCCGCCAGGGGACAGGGGCCTACGAGCAGTACTTC	CASRQGTGAYEQYF